This section outlines one TCR beta chain sequence together with its context. This clone showed up just a few times. Its antigen has not been determined. The input lacks base qualities; no much larger clone sits a single base away. The sample has other DNA sequences that encode this CDR3 too. The cohort comprised approximately 700 healthy bone marrow donors. At the time of sampling, all cohort members were nominally healthy, though unrecorded immune exposures were likely present. The donor was CMV seronegative and was included in the group of around 320 seronegative cohort members. A peripheral blood sample was collected from each donor, and TCR beta sequencing was performed on peripheral blood mononuclear cells. The Qiagen DNeasy Blood Extraction Kit was used to extract genomic DNA from the blood cell samples. The protocol used for the library was the immunoSEQ multiplex PCR assay. For the multiplex PCR, a mixture combining 60 forward primers for TCR Vbeta segments and 13 reverse primers for TCR Jbeta segments was used. The CDR3 region of rearranged TCR beta genes was amplified from genomic DNA by a multiplex PCR assay. The Illumina HiSeq System was used to sequence the amplified TCR beta libraries as 87-base-pair reads. In the authors' own workflow: A later analysis tallied 75 million to 95 million unique TCR beta chains across the 700 or so repertoires, and about 12 million of those chains were shared by two or more donors. Raw reads were error-corrected and collapsed into unique sequences with a nearest-neighbor algorithm that merged closely related sequences to remove PCR and sequencing errors. Alignment of CDR3 sequences to IMGT reference sequences was used to assign V, D and J gene segments. Each retained sequence needed at least a six-nucleotide match to both a V gene segment and a J gene segment. A rearrangement counted as productive if the CDR3 had no stop codons and remained in frame with V and J, and every other rearrangement counted as non-productive. Following IMGT convention, CDR3 was defined as the stretch from the second conserved V-encoded cysteine to the conserved J-encoded phenylalanine. The earlier analysis of 500 to 600 of the donors excluded sequences that lacked an unambiguous match to a single V gene segment. In an earlier analysis of approximately 500 of the donors, a V segment was called functional when productive rearrangements were above 56.7%, and segregating when the standard deviation between donors exceeded 5%. A statistical classification framework was built for diagnosing cytomegalovirus status from the catalog of TCR beta chain sequences. A later analysis assigned V and J genes by comparing TCR nucleotide sequences with IMGT/GENE-DB human TR gene sequences. The TCRdist pipeline was used in a later analysis to assign CDR3 sequences and most-parsimonious VDJ recombination scenarios. In a later analysis, every TCR beta chain was defined by the combination of its CDR3 amino acid sequence and its V-gene family, and reads without a unique V-gene family were dropped. A later analysis removed 500 to 600 highly shared, low-generation-probability nucleotide sequences to deal with suspected cross-contamination and a sequencing artifact. In a later analysis, a clonal expansion index was calculated for each public chain from normalized within-repertoire ranks of inferred template counts. A later analysis computed generation probabilities with a VDJ recombination model fitted to out-of-frame rearrangements, and checked the results against IGoR. Hypergeometric tests were used in a later analysis to score TCR-TCR, TCR-HLA and TCR-CMV co-occurrence, with a repertoire-size bias correction applied to the TCR pairs. A later analysis estimated false discovery rates by permuting HLA or CMV assignments 20 times. In a later analysis, co-occurring TCRs were grouped with DBSCAN, and TCRdist sequence similarity was added when clustering was performed within HLA-allele-positive subsets. For co-occurrence clustering, repertoires with fewer than 30,000 or more than 120,000 public chains were excluded, along with roughly five repertoires with anomalous nucleotide sharing. As stored in TCRdb, this immuneACCESS dataset retains in-frame rearrangements with V and J assigned. A fraction of the clones does not appear; measured against another copy, unresolved V genes explain less than half of the discrepancy, and the remainder lacks a known reason. D and trimming come from the DNA, and the V and J calls and clone size come from that table. This sample gives under 250,000 clones in total; over 75% of them show up just once. The ten largest clones add up to about 2.8% of the sample.

The data derive from a study of cytomegalovirus exposure and HLA in healthy donors (dated by TCRdb to about 2017). About the investigation overall: In an earlier analysis of roughly 590 of the donors, approximately 300 Gb of sequence data and some 100 million unique TCR beta sequences from 180 million or so T cells were reported. Rather than using new phenotypic data, the later analysis identified candidate immune exposures from TCR beta sequences and from how often those sequences occurred across donors. High-throughput TCR immunosequencing, statistical association of individual TCRs with disease status, and machine learning were combined to predict cytomegalovirus infection status. Class I and class II HLA loci were covered by the typing at four-digit resolution. Four to six DR-DQ haplotypes were handled as single units for association and clustering because linkage in the cohort was strong. The T cell repertoires of 666 subjects were profiled by immunosequencing and related to cytomegalovirus serostatus. The study aimed to test whether signatures of past pathogen exposure could be identified by cataloging public T cell receptors. All discovery cohort repertoires had been generated using a single sequencing platform. Among about 410 genotyped donors of the cohort, an average of around 220,000 unique TCR beta nucleotide sequences was sequenced per donor, of which approximately 18% were non-productive. The number of typed donors differed by locus: about 620-640 for A, B, C, DRB1 and DQB1; 500 to 550 for DQA1; around 580 for DPA1; and around 490 for DPB1. Donor age, sex, ethnicity and CMV serostatus were collected together with the repertoire data. The genetic ancestry cluster associated with self-reported Caucasian donors included over 65% of the 350 to 500 genotyped donors. A later analysis re-examined previously published TCR beta repertoires from several hundred donors and added high-resolution HLA genotyping to investigate patterns of TCR occurrence. A separate validation cohort of about 110 different subjects was used in addition to the 666-subject first cohort. In a later genetic analysis, genome-wide SNP genotypes for 398 of the 666 donors were used, and that subset was treated as a discovery cohort. Roughly 290 gigabases of sequencing data and approximately 92 million unique TCR sequences made up an early release that covered fewer than 650 HLA-typed donors. To decide whether each TCR beta V gene segment behaved as functional or pseudogenic, an earlier analysis of some 600 of the donors relied on high-throughput TCR beta sequencing. The paper as a whole reports these results and caveats: In a later analysis, several top co-occurrence clusters were reported to appear linked to parvovirus B19, influenza, CMV and Epstein-Barr virus. Assigning TCR associations to individual alleles was difficult when HLA alleles, especially DR and DQ, strongly co-occurred. A few of the identified cytomegalovirus-associated TCR beta chains were confirmed in vitro to be specific for cytomegalovirus antigens. A cluster of highly shared sequence variants was judged likely to represent a technical artifact of the sequencing pipeline. Most TCR sequences were observed very rarely across donors, whereas some public TCRs were present in many individuals. This cohort had only TCR beta chains sequenced, and the lack of alpha or paired-chain data limited which features could be detected. A later analysis found that most CMV-associated TCR beta chains appeared HLA-restricted, with HLA associations seemingly driven largely by CMV exposure. Correlated functional status among segregating V segments might be attributable to linkage disequilibrium, but an unknown experimental factor could not be ruled out. The authors suggested that the approach could potentially be extended to other disease states and immunological phenotypes. Presence/absence analyses assumed roughly uniform sequencing depth across donors, an assumption that may not hold. A total of 164 TCR beta chains were listed by the study as associated with cytomegalovirus. Because HLA typing was unavailable for some donors at each locus, only the typed subset was used in association tests. Broadly in line with IMGT annotations, most TCR beta V segments showed up in productive rearrangements about 90% or about 30% of the time in an earlier analysis of approximately 600 of the donors. A further reported finding was that TCR beta sequences accurately predicted the HLA-A and HLA-B alleles for most subjects in the first cohort. An association between a missense DCLRE1C variant and V-gene and J-gene trimming of TCR beta chains was found in a later genetic analysis and replicated in an independent cohort. Compared with equally common non-associated chains, HLA-associated TCR beta chains in a later analysis were more clonally expanded and had lower generation probabilities. At a false discovery rate of 0.05, a later analysis linked roughly 17,000 TCR beta sequences to specific HLA alleles. Because the 87-base-pair reads could not distinguish some IMGT-functional V segments, including TRBV6-2 and TRBV6-3, those segments were excluded. A later genetic analysis reported fewer N-insertions in productive TCRs among donors in an Asian-associated ancestry cluster than the roughly 700-donor mean. Because counts were too low, roughly 16 rarely observed V segments, including chromosome 9 orphons, were excluded from the earlier analysis of around 590 of the donors. A later analysis found that TCR association rates varied across HLA loci, with DRB1 alleles showing the most associated TCRs and HLA-C alleles the fewest. For the cohort, immune exposure information was limited to CMV serostatus. Cytomegalovirus status was reported to be diagnosed by the classifier with high specificity and sensitivity in both the original and validation cohorts.

CDR1 is given as MDHEN and CDR2 as SYDVKM, both from the germline V gene. A distance of 3 bases separates the germline ends of V and J, which lose 3 bases and 3 bases respectively. The CDR3 runs 11 amino acids, cysteine and phenylalanine included. Only CDR3 DNA is held: 33 bases, read in frame from base 1. The receptor chain draws on TRBV28 and TRBJ2-7, with the D gene uncertain. Sequencing was done on a sample of PBMCs. The receptor comes from a woman aged 30 to 39 in good health and CMV-seronegative. The CDR3 amino acid sequence is: CASSFYYEQYF. The DNA reads as follows: TGTGCCAGCAGTTTTTACTACGAGCAGTACTTC.